The 15 T cell receptor beta chains below were found in one sample sequenced in a study of neurological immune-mediated disorders. MiXCR, run by TCRdb on the 5' RACE reads, gives a single entry per CDR3 protein. The sample has 87,000 or so distinct CDR3 sequences, roughly 3.5% seen once. The sequenced sample consisted of PBMCs. These TCRs come from a woman between 18 and 29 years old with multiple sclerosis.

This clonotype was observed many times. The V call is TRBV12-3 or TRBV12-4, the J call TRBJ1-1; TRBD1 agrees at 7 bases. This CDR3 contains 13 residues. The junction had 11 bases not matched to a gene; V was cut back by 5 bases and J by 11 bases. The CDR3 DNA is TGTGCCAGCAGTCGAGGGGGCAGCCAAATGGCTTTCTTT. Protein: CASSRGGSQMAFF.

In this sample, this clonotype turned up many times. Here the CDR3 reads CSARALYADTQYF. The CDR3 DNA reads as TGCAGTGCTAGGGCACTCTACGCAGATACGCAGTATTTT. The genes are TRBV20-1 and TRBJ2-3; D remains ambiguous. This CDR3 has 13 residues. The V gene lost 3 bases and the J gene lost 4 bases, with 11 bases spanning the gap. Germline V gene lookup returns CDR1 DFQATT and CDR2 SNEGSKA (reference sequence).

There are many counts of this clonotype. V is TRBV20-1 and J is TRBJ2-5; no clear D gene. The V and J ends lost 4 bases and 5 bases respectively, with 5 bases between them. Germline loops: CDR1 DFQATT, CDR2 SNEGSKA (reference sequence). This CDR3 has 10 residues. The CDR3 is CSAKSETQYF. The CDR3, as DNA: TGCAGTGCTAAATCGGAGACCCAGTACTTC.

This clonotype was observed a few times. At one end, the junction sequence differs from germline, possibly due to a read error. The rearrangement joins TRBV6-1 to TRBJ1-4; D possibly corresponds to TRBD1 (6 bases). The V gene's germline CDR1 is MNHNS and CDR2 SASEGT. There are 13 residues in the CDR3. The CDR3: CASRRQATEKPFF. The CDR3 nucleotides are TGTGCCAGCAGACGACAGGCCACTGAAAAACCGTTTTTT.

With respect to this clonotype: A much larger clonotype is one base distant, so this may be a read error. This sequence joins TRBV19 and TRBJ1-1; D not certain. The germline V gene has CDR1 LNHDA and CDR2 SQIVND (reference sequence). V lost 5 bases and J lost 3, with 19 bases in between. The CDR3 covers 16 residues. The CDR3 region is CASSAGKGARDTEAFF. The DNA of the CDR3 is TGTGCCAGTAGTGCCGGGAAAGGTGCTAGGGACACTGAAGCTTTCTTT.

This clonotype was counted at least ten times. The chain links TRBV20-1 to TRBJ2-1; the D gene is possibly TRBD2 (6 bases). The V gene lost 0 bases and the J gene lost 2 bases, with 14 bases spanning the gap. The CDR3 contains 16 residues. CDR1 is DFQATT, CDR2 SNEGSKA, per germline (reference sequence). Here the CDR3 reads CSARDIGGRTYNEQFF. For the CDR3, the DNA is TGCAGTGCTAGAGATATTGGGGGGAGGACCTACAATGAGCAGTTCTTC.

There are a few counts of this clonotype. This chain links TRBV7-9 with TRBJ2-2; 9 bases are shared with TRBD1. The germline gives CDR1 SEHNR, CDR2 FQNEAQ (reference sequence). The V segment lost 2 bases and the J segment 5 bases; nucleotides outside the gene matches: 6. The CDR3 is made up of 16 amino acids. CDR3 sequence: CASSLIPGQGTGELFF. The CDR3 DNA is TGTGCCAGCAGCTTAATACCGGGACAGGGTACCGGGGAGCTGTTTTTT.

This clonotype was counted ten times or more. CDR3: CASSPIVGGQYF. The DNA for the CDR3 is TGTGCCAGCAGCCCTATCGTTGGGGGCCAGTACTTC. The genes are TRBV7-9 and TRBJ2-5; D may correspond to TRBD1 or TRBD2 (5 bases each). Germline V gene sequence: CDR1 SEHNR, CDR2 FQNEAQ (reference sequence). Deletions cut 5 bases from V and 10 bases from J, with 14 bases between. CDR3 length: 12 residues.

This clonotype was observed a few times. V is TRBV5-1 and J is TRBJ2-7, with 9 bases aligning to TRBD1. Germline V gives CDR1 SGHRS, CDR2 YFSETQ. The CDR3 covers 14 residues. Trimming at V came to 6 bases and at J to 2 bases, leaving 6 bases not matched to a gene. CDR3 residues: CASKSGTGPYEQYF. For the CDR3, the DNA is TGCGCCAGCAAGTCCGGGACAGGGCCCTACGAGCAGTACTTC. Looking up the rest from reference TRBV5-1 and TRBJ2-7 gives the full variable domain: KAGVTQTPRYLIKTRGQQVTLSCSPISGHRSVSWYQQTPGQGLQFLFEYFSETQRNKGNFPGRFSGRQFSNSRSEMNVSTLELGDSALYLCASKSGTGPYEQYFGPGTRLTVT.

This clonotype was counted many times. This rearrangement joins TRBV5-1 to TRBJ1-1, with 9 bases aligning to TRBD1. This CDR3 has 17 residues. Germline CDR1 is SGHRS and CDR2 is YFSETQ. V lost 0 bases, J lost 1 base, and 7 bases stayed unmatched. This CDR3 reads CASSLALLTGGNTEAFF. The DNA of the CDR3 is TGCGCCAGCAGCTTGGCCCTATTGACAGGGGGGAACACTGAAGCTTTCTTT.

In this sample, this clonotype turned up many times. The CDR3 is CASSPFSGRNTETQYF. Written as DNA, the CDR3 is TGTGCCAGCAGTCCGTTTAGCGGGAGAAATACGGAGACCCAGTACTTC. The chain is built from TRBV6-2 or TRBV6-3 and TRBJ2-5; 9 bases agree with TRBD2. This CDR3 has 16 amino acids. Trimming at V came to 5 bases and at J to 5 bases, leaving 12 bases not matched to a gene. Germline V gene sequence: CDR1 MNHEY, CDR2 SVGEGT.

This clonotype was seen many times. J is TRBJ1-2 and V is TRBV20-1; D might be TRBD1 (5 bases). This CDR3 has 13 residues. Between the trimmed V and J ends, which lost 6 bases and 4 bases, there was a span of 15 bases. In germline, CDR1 is DFQATT, CDR2 SNEGSKA (reference sequence). CDR3 residues: CSASRDLGYGYTF. CDR3 in DNA: TGCAGTGCCAGCAGGGATCTTGGCTATGGCTACACCTTC.

This clonotype was detected only a few times. The chain uses TRBV7-2 and TRBJ2-5; 9 bases align to TRBD2. This CDR3 comprises 15 residues. Germline lookup yields CDR1 SGHTA and CDR2 FQGNSA. After removal of 5 bases from V and 4 bases from J, the junction contained 8 bases not matched to a gene. The CDR3 DNA reads TGTGCCAGCAGCCTCGGCGGGGGGGCCAGAGAGACCCAGTACTTC. It codes for CASSLGGGARETQYF.

This clonotype was recorded at least ten times. J is TRBJ2-1 and V is TRBV28; the match to TRBD2 covers 12 bases. The V segment lost 6 bases and the J segment 5 bases; nucleotides outside the gene matches: 8. Germline V gene sequence: CDR1 MDHEN, CDR2 SYDVKM. The CDR3 is 16 residues long. DNA of the CDR3: TGTGCCAGCAGCCGTTCGACTAGCGGGAGAAACAATGAGCAGTTCTTC. This codes for CASSRSTSGRNNEQFF.

This clonotype has just a few counts. In DNA form, the CDR3 reads TGTGCCAGCAGTTACCGCGGCCCCGGGACAGGGTATAACATTCAGTACTTC. Its protein product is CASSYRGPGTGYNIQYF. This sequence joins TRBV6-5 and TRBJ2-4; the match to TRBD1 covers 9 bases. CDR1 and CDR2 from the germline V gene are MNHEY and SVGAGI. V trimming: 2 bases; J trimming: 7 bases; junction bases outside the gene matches: 12. The CDR3 is 17 amino acids.